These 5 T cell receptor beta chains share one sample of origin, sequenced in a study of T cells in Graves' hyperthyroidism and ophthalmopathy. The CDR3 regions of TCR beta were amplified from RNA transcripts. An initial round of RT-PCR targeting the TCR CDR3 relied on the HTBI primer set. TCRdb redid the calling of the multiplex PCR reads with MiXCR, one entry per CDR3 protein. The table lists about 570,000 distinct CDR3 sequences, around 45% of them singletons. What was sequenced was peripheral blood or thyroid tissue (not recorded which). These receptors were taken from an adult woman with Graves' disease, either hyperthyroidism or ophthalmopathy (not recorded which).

CDR3 region: CSEAKSSYEQYF. CDR3 DNA sequence: TGCAGTGAAGCAAAGAGCTCCTACGAGCAGTACTTC. V and J are TRBV20-1 and TRBJ2-7; D remains unclear. V was clipped by 7 bases and J by 0 bases, with 10 bases between them. The CDR3 totals 12 residues. The germline CDR1 and CDR2 sequences are DFQATT and SNEGSKA (reference sequence).

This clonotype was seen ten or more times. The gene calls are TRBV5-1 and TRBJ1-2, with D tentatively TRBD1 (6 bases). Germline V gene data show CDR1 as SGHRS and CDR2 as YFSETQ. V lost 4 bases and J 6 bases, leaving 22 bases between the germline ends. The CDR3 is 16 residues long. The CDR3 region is CASSLQNDGGRNGYTF. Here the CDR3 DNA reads TGCGCCAGCAGCCTGCAGAACGACGGGGGGCGCAATGGCTACACCTTC.

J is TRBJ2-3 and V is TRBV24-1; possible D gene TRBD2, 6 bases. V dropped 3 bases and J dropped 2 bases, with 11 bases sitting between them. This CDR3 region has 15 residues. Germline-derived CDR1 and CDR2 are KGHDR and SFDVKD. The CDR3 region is CATSDGEAHTDTQYF. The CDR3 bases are TGTGCCACCAGTGATGGGGAGGCCCACACAGATACGCAGTATTTT.

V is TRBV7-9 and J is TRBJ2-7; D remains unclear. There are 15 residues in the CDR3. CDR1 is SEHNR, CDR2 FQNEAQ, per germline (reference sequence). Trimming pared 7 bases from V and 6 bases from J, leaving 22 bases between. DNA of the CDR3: TGTGCCAGCACCCCGCCCGGGCAGGACCAACTCGAGCAGTACTTC. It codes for CASTPPGQDQLEQYF.

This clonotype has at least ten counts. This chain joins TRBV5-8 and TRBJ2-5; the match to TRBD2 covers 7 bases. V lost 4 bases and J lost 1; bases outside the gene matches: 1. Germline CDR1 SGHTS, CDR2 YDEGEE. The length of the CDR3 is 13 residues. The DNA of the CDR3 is TGTGCCAGCAGCCCGGGGGGCCAAGAGACCCAGTACTTC. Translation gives CASSPGGQETQYF. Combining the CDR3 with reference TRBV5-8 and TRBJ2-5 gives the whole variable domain EAGVTQSPTHLIKTRGQQATLRCSPISGHTSVYWYQQALGLGLQFLLWYDEGEERNRGNFPPRFSGRQFPNYSSELNVNALELEDSALYLCASSPGGQETQYFGPGTRLLVL.